The present T cell receptor (beta chain) was sequenced within a study of Ad26.COV2.S vaccination and SARS-CoV-2 variants. Study in general: By the intramuscular route, Ad26.COV2.S was given once, or twice 56 days apart.

For this clone: Antigen specificity is unknown.

Broader study findings: While placebo recipients had lower spike-specific TCR breadth, vaccine recipients had more.

Germline values: CDR1 PRHDT, CDR2 FYEKMQ (reference sequence). The V end was cut by 2 bases, the J end by 2 bases, with 14 bases between. The CDR3 sequence is 16 residues long. Noted treatment: around 19 received Ad26.COV2.S at low or high dose, single or two shots; about five received placebo; per-sample allocation not given. Collection of samples fell on day 63 after the first vaccine or placebo injection. Wuhan-strain SARS-CoV-2 spike was expressed by the Ad26 vector that made up the vaccine. The protocol was immunoSEQ multiplex PCR, while the TCRdb copy is restricted to in-frame clones and leaves out a portion. The data show fewer than 600,000 clones, around 89% seen once.

Sample: peripheral blood, taken in a trial of Ad26.COV2.S vaccine versus placebo. The sequence derives from a person between 18 and 59 years old who received the Ad26.COV2.S COVID-19 vaccine or a placebo. The chain combines TRBV13 with TRBJ2-3; D not resolved. CDR3 region: CASSLYPPGITDTQYF. In DNA form, the CDR3 reads TGTGCCAGCAGCTTATATCCCCCCGGAATCACAGATACGCAGTATTTT.